This T cell receptor (beta chain) was identified in a study of cytomegalovirus exposure and HLA in healthy donors. At the level of the study: It was reported in a later analysis that the same platform had been used for the 120 validation repertoires as for the approximately 700 first-cohort repertoires. Study outcomes and limitations: Overall, some 160 TCR beta chains were annotated as cytomegalovirus-associated. Within the approximately 120 validation repertoires, first-cohort TCR clusters tended to co-occur, according to a later analysis. With high specificity and sensitivity, the classifier reportedly diagnosed cytomegalovirus status.

Worth noting for this clone: Its antigen is still unknown.

Only in-frame clones appear in the TCRdb table, and some are missing; sequencing was by immunoSEQ multiplex PCR. The sample records 90,000 to 150,000 clones, over 75% being singletons. This receptor was obtained from a woman aged 18 to 35 in good health and CMV-seropositive. The sequenced sample consisted of PBMCs.

The CDR3 sequence: CASKREARNTGELFF. The CDR3 region has the DNA TGTGCCAGCAAGAGGGAGGCACGAAACACCGGGGAGCTGTTTTTT. The chain has TRBV6-1 and TRBJ2-2; D is possibly TRBD2 (6 bases). The CDR3 has 15 amino acids. The V gene lost 7 bases and the J gene lost 2 bases, with 14 bases spanning the gap. Per germline, CDR1 MNHNS and CDR2 SASEGT.